This TCR beta chain is drawn from a study of blood T cell repertoires in COVID-19 (dated by TCRdb to about 2020). For the study in its entirety: Collaborator samples came from the United States, Italy and Spain and covered acute and convalescent phases of COVID-19. The material from the prospective study consisted of cDNA or gDNA derived from T cells, B-cell-depleted T cells, or PBMCs. Deeply sampled blood TCRbeta repertoires from subjects exposed to, actively infected with, or recovered from COVID-19 were included in the dataset. The repertoires were released in a freely available public database intended as a resource for research on the immune response to SARS-CoV-2. Samples came from the ongoing ImmuneRACE study (first 160 participants) plus 1,254 subjects from 6 global collaborators. Sample metadata almost always included a de-identified subject ID, COVID-19 status, age in years and sex. HLA class I and class II types, where available, came from metadata supplied by the sample provider rather than from assay-based typing.

In the prospective study, participants were about 18 to 100 years old, resided in around 25 geographic areas of the United States, and were enrolled through a virtual design. In the prospective study, cohorts were assigned on the basis of participant-reported clinical history obtained from a screening survey and a study questionnaire. For ImmuneRACE Cohort 3, a participant was defined as recovered based on two consecutive negative NP/OP PCR tests, clearance by a healthcare professional, or resolution of symptoms. Each participant in the prospective study had whole blood, serum and a nasopharyngeal or oropharyngeal swab collected by mobile phlebotomists. Over an approximately two-month period, participants in the prospective study had the option of providing additional blood draws and questionnaires. Before DNA extraction, blood samples from the prospective study were shipped at room temperature or frozen.

V is trimmed back by 3 bases and J by 8 bases, and the junction contains 14 bases that no gene match accounts for. From the cysteine through the phenylalanine, the CDR3 covers 16 amino acids. Only CDR3 DNA is held: 48 bases, read in frame from base 1. The germline V gene (reference sequence) specifies DFQATT as CDR1 and SNEGSKA as CDR2. What the authors observed across the whole study: Clinical and demographic metadata were provided uncurated, with the amount varying by source and participant.

This clone showed up just a few times. The clone's antigen remains unknown. Base qualities are not at hand, and no much larger clone is one base apart. TCRbeta CDR3 regions were amplified from genomic DNA by means of the immunoSEQ Assay, a bias-controlled multiplex PCR. Per the authors' processing: The number of nucleated cells in each sample was estimated by amplification of reference gene primers within the assay. Sequence reads were collapsed and filtered to measure the absolute abundance of every unique TCRbeta CDR3 rearrangement. For each sample, productive Simpson clonality was calculated by taking the square root of Simpson's diversity index across productive rearrangements. As stored in TCRdb, this immuneACCESS dataset retains in-frame rearrangements with V and J assigned. A fraction of the clones does not appear; measured against another copy, unresolved V genes explain less than half of the discrepancy, and the remainder lacks a known reason. V, J and clone size reflect that table, while D and trimming were determined from the DNA. The sample table records about 150,000 clones; approximately 79% of these occur just once. The biggest ten clones account for around 7% of the sample.

Input material: PBMCs or T cells enriched from blood (not recorded which). The TCR was taken from a man aged 45-65 years who had recovered from COVID-19. This sequence uses TRBV20-1 and TRBJ1-2; TRBD1 fits 11 bases in the junction. The DNA sequence is as follows: TGCAGTGCTAGTAATATCGAAGGACAGGGGGCGGTCGGCTACACCTTC. The resulting protein is CSASNIEGQGAVGYTF.